The subject of this entry is one TCR beta chain. The data derive from a study of blood T cell repertoires in COVID-19. Trimming at V came to 5 bases and at J to 3 bases, leaving 8 bases not matched to a gene. The CDR3 is 15 residues long. Germline V gene lookup returns CDR1 MDHEN and CDR2 SYDVKM. Only in-frame clones appear in the TCRdb table, and some are missing; sequencing was by immunoSEQ multiplex PCR. The sample includes around 120,000 clones, around 66% seen only once; the top ten take roughly 6%. V is TRBV28 and J is TRBJ2-7; 9 bases align to TRBD1. Sequencing was carried out using peripheral blood. The source is a man older than 75 with acute or convalescent COVID-19. The CDR3 DNA is TGTGCCAGCAGTGATCCGGGACAGGGATTCTACGAGCAGTACTTC. It encodes CASSDPGQGFYEQYF.